The sequence of this TCR beta chain was determined in a study of blood T cell repertoires in COVID-19. At the level of the study: The United States, Italy and Spain provided the acute and convalescent COVID-19 samples. Sources were T cells, B-cell-depleted T cells, or PBMCs; the material itself was cDNA or gDNA.

Trimming removed 5 bases from V and 3 bases from J, with 14 bases in between. The CDR3 length is 14 residues. In germline, CDR1 is SGHDT, CDR2 YYEEEE. Original analysis: Amplification of reference gene primers was used by the study to estimate nucleated cell counts. Measured with immunoSEQ multiplex PCR; TCRdb has only the in-frame clones, and not every one. The DNA gave D and trimming, while V, J and clone size come from that table. The table includes some 140,000 clones, 91% detected once. Sequencing was done on a sample of peripheral blood. The chain uses TRBV5-6 and TRBJ2-5, with TRBD2 as a possible D gene (6 bases). This receptor was identified in a man between 50 and 59 years old with acute or convalescent COVID-19. The CDR3 loop is CASRAYGGKETQYF. The DNA for the CDR3 is TGTGCCAGCAGGGCCTATGGAGGGAAAGAGACCCAGTACTTC.